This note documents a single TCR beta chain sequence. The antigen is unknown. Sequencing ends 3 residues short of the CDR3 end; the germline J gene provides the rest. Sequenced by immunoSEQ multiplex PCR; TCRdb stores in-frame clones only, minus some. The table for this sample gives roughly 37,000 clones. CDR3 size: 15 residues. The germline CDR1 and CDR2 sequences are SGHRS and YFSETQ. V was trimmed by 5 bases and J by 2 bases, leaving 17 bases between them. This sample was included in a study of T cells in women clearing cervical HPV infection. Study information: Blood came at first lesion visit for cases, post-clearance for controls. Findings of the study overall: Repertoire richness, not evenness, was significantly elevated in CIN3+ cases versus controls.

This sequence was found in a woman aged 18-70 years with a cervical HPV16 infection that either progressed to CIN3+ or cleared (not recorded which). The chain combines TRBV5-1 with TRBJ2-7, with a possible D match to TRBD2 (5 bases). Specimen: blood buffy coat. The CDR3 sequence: CASSAGAGAPYEQYF. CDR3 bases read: TGCGCCAGCAGTGCCGGTGCGGGCGCACCCTACGAG.